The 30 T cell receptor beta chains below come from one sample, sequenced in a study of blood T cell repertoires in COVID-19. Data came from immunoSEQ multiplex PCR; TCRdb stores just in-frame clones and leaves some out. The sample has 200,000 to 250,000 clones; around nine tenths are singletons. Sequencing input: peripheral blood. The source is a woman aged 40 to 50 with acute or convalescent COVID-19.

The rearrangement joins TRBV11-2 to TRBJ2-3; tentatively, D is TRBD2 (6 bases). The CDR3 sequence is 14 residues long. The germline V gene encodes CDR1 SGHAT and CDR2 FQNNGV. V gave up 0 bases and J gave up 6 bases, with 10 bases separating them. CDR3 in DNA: TGTGCCAGCAGCTTAGATCGGCTAGCGGATACGCAGTATTTT. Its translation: CASSLDRLADTQYF.

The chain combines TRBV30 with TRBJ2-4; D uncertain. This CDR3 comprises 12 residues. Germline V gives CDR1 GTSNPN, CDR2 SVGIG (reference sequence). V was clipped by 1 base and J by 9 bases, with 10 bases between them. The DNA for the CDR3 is TGTGCCTGGAGTGCGGGTGTGGGCATTCAGTACTTC. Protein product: CAWSAGVGIQYF.

The CDR3 sequence: CASSLEQGYNSPLHF. As DNA, the CDR3 is TGTGCCAGCAGCTTAGAACAGGGATATAATTCACCCCTCCACTTT. This chain uses TRBV7-2 with TRBJ1-6, with D perhaps TRBD1 (6 bases). The CDR3 totals 15 residues. V lost 1 base, J lost 4 bases, and 8 bases lay in between. The germline V gene has CDR1 SGHTA and CDR2 FQGNSA.

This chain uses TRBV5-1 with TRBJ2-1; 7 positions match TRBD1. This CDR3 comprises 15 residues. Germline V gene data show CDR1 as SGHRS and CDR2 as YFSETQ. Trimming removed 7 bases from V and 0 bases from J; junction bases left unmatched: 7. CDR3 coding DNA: TGCGCCAGCGGGGAGACAGGGTCCTCCTACAATGAGCAGTTCTTC. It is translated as CASGETGSSYNEQFF. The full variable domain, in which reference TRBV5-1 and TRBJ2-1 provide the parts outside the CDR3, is KAGVTQTPRYLIKTRGQQVTLSCSPISGHRSVSWYQQTPGQGLQFLFEYFSETQRNKGNFPGRFSGRQFSNSRSEMNVSTLELGDSALYLCASGETGSSYNEQFFGPGTRLTVL.

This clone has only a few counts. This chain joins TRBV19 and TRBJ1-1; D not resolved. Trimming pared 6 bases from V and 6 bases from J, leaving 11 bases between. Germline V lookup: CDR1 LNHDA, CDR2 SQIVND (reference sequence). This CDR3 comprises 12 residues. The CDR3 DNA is TGTGCCAGTAGCCCCGCGCAAGCTGAAGCTTTCTTT. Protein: CASSPAQAEAFF. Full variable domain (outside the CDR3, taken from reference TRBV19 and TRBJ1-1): DGGITQSPKYLFRKEGQNVTLSCEQNLNHDAMYWYRQDPGQGLRLIYYSQIVNDFQKGDIAEGYSVSREKKESFPLTVTSAQKNPTAFYLCASSPAQAEAFFGQGTRLTVV.

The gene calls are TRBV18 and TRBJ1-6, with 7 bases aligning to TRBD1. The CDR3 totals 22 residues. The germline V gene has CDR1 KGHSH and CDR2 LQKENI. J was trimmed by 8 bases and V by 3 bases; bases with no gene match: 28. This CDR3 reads CASSPTPPGTAFFGVNDSPLHF. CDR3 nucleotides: TGTGCCAGCTCACCTACCCCCCCCGGGACAGCCTTTTTCGGAGTCAACGATTCACCCCTCCACTTT.

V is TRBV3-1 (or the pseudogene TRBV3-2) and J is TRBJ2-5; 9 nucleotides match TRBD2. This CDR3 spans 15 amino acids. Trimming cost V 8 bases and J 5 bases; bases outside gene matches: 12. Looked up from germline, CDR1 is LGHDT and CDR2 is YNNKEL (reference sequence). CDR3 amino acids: CASLAGGGVMETQYF. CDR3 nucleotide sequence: TGTGCCAGCCTCGCGGGCGGGGGGGTTATGGAGACCCAGTACTTC.

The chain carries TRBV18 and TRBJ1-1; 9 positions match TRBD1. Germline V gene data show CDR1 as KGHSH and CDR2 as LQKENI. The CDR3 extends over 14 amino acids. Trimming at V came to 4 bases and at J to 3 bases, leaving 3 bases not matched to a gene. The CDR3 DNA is TGTGCCAGCTCACAGGACAGGGGTGACACTGAAGCTTTCTTT. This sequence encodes CASSQDRGDTEAFF.

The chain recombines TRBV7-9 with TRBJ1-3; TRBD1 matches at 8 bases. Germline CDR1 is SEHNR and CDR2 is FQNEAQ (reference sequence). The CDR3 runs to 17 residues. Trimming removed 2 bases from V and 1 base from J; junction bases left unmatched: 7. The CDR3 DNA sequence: TGTGCCAGCAGCTTATCCACAGGGGGGATATCTGGAAACACCATATATTTT. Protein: CASSLSTGGISGNTIYF.

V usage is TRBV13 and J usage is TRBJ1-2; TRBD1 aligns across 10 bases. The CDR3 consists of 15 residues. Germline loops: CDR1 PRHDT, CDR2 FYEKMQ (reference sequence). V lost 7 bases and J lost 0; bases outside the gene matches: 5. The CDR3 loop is CASTTGGLTNYGYTF. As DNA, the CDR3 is TGTGCCAGCACGACAGGGGGCCTCACTAACTATGGCTACACCTTC. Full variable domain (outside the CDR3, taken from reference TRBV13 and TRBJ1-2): AAGVIQSPRHLIKEKRETATLKCYPIPRHDTVYWYQQGPGQDPQFLISFYEKMQSDKGSIPDRFSAQQFSDYHSELNMSSLELGDSALYFCASTTGGLTNYGYTFGSGTRLTVV.

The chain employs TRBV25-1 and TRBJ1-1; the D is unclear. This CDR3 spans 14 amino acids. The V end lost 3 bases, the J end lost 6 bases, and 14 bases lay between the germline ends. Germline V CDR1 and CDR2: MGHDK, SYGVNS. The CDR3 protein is CASSDWIAGAEAFF. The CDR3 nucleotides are TGTGCCAGCAGTGATTGGATAGCGGGTGCTGAAGCTTTCTTT.

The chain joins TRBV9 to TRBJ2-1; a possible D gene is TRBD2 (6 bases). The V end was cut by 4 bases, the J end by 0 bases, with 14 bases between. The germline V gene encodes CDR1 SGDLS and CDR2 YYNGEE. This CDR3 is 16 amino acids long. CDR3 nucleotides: TGTGCCAGCAGCCTTGACATCGGGAGCTCCTACAATGAGCAGTTCTTC. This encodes CASSLDIGSSYNEQFF.

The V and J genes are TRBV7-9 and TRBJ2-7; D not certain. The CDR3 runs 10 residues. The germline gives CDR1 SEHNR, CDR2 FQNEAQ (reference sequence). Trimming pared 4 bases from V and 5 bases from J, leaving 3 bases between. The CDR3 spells CASSYNEQYV. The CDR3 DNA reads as TGTGCCAGCAGCTATAACGAGCAGTACGTC.

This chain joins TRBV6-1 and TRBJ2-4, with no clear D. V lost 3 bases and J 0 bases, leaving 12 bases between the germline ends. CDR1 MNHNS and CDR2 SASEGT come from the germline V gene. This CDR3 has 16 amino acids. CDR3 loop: CASSDIHSLAKNIQYF. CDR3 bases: TGTGCCAGCAGTGATATCCACTCTCTAGCCAAAAACATTCAGTACTTC.

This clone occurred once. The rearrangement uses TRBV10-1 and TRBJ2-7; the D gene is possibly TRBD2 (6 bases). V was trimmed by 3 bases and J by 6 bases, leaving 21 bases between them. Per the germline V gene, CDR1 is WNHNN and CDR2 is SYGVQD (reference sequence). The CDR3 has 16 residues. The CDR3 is CASSDWFNSGDFEQYV. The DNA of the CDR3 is TGCGCCAGCAGTGATTGGTTTAACTCGGGGGACTTCGAGCAGTACGTC.

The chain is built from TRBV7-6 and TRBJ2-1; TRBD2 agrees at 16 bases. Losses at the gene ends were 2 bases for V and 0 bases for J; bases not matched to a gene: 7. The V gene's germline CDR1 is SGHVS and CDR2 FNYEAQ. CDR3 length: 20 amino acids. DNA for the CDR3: TGTGCCAGCAGCTTATCACCGGGACTAGCGGGGGGGAGCTCCTACAATGAGCAGTTCTTC. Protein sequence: CASSLSPGLAGGSSYNEQFF.

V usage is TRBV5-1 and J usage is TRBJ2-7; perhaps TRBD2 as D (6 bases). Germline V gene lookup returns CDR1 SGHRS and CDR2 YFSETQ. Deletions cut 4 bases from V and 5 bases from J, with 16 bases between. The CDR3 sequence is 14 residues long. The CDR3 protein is CASSPRGGSDEQYV. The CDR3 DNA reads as TGCGCCAGCAGCCCTCGTGGGGGGTCGGACGAGCAGTACGTC.

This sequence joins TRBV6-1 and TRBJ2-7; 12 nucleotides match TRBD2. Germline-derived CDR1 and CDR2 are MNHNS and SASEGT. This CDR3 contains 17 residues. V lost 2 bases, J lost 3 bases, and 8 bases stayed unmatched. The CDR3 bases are TGTGCCAGCAGTGAAACTACTACTAGCGGGGGGATCTACGAGCAGTACGTC. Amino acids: CASSETTTSGGIYEQYV.

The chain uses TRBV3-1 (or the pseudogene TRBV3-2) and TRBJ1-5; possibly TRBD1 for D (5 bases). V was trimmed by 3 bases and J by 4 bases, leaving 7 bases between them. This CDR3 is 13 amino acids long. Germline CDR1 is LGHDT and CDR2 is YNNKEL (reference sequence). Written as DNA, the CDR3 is TGTGCCAGCAGCCATGGGGGGAATCAGCCCCAGCATTTT. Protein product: CASSHGGNQPQHF.

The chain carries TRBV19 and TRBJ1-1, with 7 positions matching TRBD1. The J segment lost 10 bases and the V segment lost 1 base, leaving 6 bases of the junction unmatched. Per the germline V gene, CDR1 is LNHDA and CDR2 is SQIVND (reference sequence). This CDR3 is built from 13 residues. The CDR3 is CASSIGGQSRAFF. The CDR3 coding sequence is TGTGCCAGTAGTATAGGGGGACAGTCCCGAGCTTTCTTT.

Here the CDR3 DNA reads TGTGCCAGCAGTGACTTCCTAGCGGGGGGGCGTCCATCTCTCGGGGAGCAGTTCTTC. It specifies CASSDFLAGGRPSLGEQFF. The chain carries TRBV6-4 and TRBJ2-1; 12 nucleotides align to TRBD2. Germline CDR1 MRHNA, CDR2 SNTAGT. The CDR3 is 19 amino acids. V trimming: 1 base; J trimming: 10 bases; junction bases outside the gene matches: 17.

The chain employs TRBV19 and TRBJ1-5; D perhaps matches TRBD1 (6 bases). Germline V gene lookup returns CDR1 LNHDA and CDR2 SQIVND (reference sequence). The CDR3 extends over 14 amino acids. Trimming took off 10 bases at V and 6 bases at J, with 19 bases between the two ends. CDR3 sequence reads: CATTFQGIGQPQHF. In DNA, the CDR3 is TGTGCCACCACGTTCCAGGGGATAGGTCAGCCCCAGCATTTT.

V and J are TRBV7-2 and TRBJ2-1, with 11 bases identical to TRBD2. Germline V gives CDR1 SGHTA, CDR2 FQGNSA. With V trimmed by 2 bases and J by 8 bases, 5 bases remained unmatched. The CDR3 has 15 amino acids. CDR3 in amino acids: CASSLLAGGRDEQFF. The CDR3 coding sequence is TGTGCCAGCAGCTTACTAGCGGGGGGCCGGGATGAGCAGTTCTTC.

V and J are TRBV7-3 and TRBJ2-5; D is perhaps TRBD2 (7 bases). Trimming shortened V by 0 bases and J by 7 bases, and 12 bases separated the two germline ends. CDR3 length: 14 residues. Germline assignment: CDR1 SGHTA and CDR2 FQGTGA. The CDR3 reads CASSLTAGEGTQYF. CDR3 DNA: TGTGCCAGCAGCTTAACTGCAGGGGAGGGGACCCAGTACTTC.

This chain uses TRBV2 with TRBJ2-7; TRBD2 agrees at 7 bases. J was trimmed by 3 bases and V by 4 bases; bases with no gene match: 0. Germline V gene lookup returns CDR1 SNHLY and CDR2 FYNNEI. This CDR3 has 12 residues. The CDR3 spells CASSGGGYEQYV. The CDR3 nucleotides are TGTGCCAGCAGTGGGGGGGGCTACGAGCAGTACGTC.

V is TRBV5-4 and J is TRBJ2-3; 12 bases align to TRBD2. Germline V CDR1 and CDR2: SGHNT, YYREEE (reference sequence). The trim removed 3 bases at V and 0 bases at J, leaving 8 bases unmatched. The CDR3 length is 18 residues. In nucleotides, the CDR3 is TGTGCCAGCAGCTCCGGACTAGCGGGATTCTCTAGCACAGATACGCAGTATTTT. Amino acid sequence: CASSSGLAGFSSTDTQYF.

CDR3 in amino acids: CASSAPGTSSTDTQYF. Here the CDR3 DNA reads TGTGCCAGCAGTGCCCCAGGGACTTCTAGCACAGATACGCAGTATTTT. The rearrangement uses TRBV6-4 and TRBJ2-3; D perhaps matches TRBD2 (6 bases). Germline V gene lookup returns CDR1 MRHNA and CDR2 SNTAGT. Trimming cost V 4 bases and J 0 bases, with 14 bases left between them. The CDR3 length is 16 residues.

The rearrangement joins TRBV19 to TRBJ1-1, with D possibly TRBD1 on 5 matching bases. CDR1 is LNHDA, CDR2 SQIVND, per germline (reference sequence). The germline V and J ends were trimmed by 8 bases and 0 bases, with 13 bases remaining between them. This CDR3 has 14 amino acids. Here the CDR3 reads CASQGTDMNTEAFF. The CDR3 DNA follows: TGTGCCAGTCAGGGAACCGACATGAACACTGAAGCTTTCTTT.

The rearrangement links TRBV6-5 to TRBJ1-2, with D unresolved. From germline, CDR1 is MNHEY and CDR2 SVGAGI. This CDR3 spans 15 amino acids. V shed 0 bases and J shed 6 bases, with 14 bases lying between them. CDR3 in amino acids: CASSYSEPGKDGYTF. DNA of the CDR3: TGTGCCAGCAGTTACTCGGAACCGGGGAAGGATGGCTACACCTTC.

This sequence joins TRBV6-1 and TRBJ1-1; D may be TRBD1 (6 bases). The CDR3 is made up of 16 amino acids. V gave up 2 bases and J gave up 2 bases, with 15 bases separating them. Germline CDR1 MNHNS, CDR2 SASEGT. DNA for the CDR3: TGTGCCAGCAGTGAAACAGGGCTCCCAGGAAACACTGAAGCTTTCTTT. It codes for CASSETGLPGNTEAFF.